Shown below are 9 T cell receptor beta chains from a single sample sequenced in a study of T cells in Graves' hyperthyroidism and ophthalmopathy. The TCR beta CDR3 regions underwent amplification using RNA transcripts as the source. First-round RT-PCR targeting the TCR CDR3 was performed with the HTBI primer set. TCRdb recomputed calls from the multiplex PCR reads with MiXCR, one row per CDR3 protein. Among roughly 570,000 distinct CDR3 sequences, around 14% were seen once, and the ten largest hold under 8%. Sequenced: blood. These receptors all come from a woman aged 30 to 39 with Graves' hyperthyroidism.

A few counts support this clonotype. The rearrangement joins TRBV5-6 to TRBJ1-1, with 7 bases that match TRBD1. The CDR3 covers 13 residues. From germline, CDR1 is SGHDT and CDR2 YYEEEE. V was pared by 5 bases and J by 4 bases, with 5 bases of the junction left unmatched. The CDR3 region is CASSPTGATEAFF. DNA of the CDR3: TGTGCCAGCAGTCCAACAGGGGCCACTGAAGCTTTCTTT.

Many counts were recorded for this clonotype. The chain links TRBV4-1 to TRBJ2-1, with 10 bases fitting TRBD2. The V gene's germline CDR1 is MGHRA and CDR2 YSYEKL. The CDR3 is made up of 18 amino acids. The V segment lost 0 bases and the J segment 3 bases; nucleotides outside the gene matches: 8. CDR3 sequence (DNA): TGCGCCAGCAGCCAAGATGGGAGCGGGAGGGTGGTCTACAATGAGCAGTTCTTC. Its protein product is CASSQDGSGRVVYNEQFF.

With respect to this clonotype: One end of the junction is discordant with germline, which a read error may explain. The V gene is TRBV18, the J gene TRBJ2-7; D is unclear. Germline CDR1 KGHSH, CDR2 LQKENI. The CDR3 is 13 residues long. The CDR3 sequence: CASSPGSSYERYF. CDR3 DNA: TGTGCCAGCTCACCGGGAAGTTCCTACGAGCGGTACTTC.

This clonotype was counted between two and nine times. This chain connects TRBV20-1 to TRBJ1-1, with D possibly matching TRBD1 (6 bases). The germline V gene has CDR1 DFQATT and CDR2 SNEGSKA (reference sequence). V lost 6 bases and J lost 4, with 18 bases in between. The CDR3 has 14 amino acids. CDR3 bases: TGCAGTGCCCCTACACCAACAGGGAGCACTGAAGCTTTCTTT. This gives the protein CSAPTPTGSTEAFF.

Concerning this clonotype itself: It is likely a read error: a sequence one base away is far more abundant. This chain connects TRBV11-2 to TRBJ1-5; TRBD1 is a possible D gene (5 bases). Germline-derived CDR1 and CDR2 are SGHAT and FQNNGV. The CDR3 consists of 13 residues. The CDR3 DNA is TGTACCAGCAGTGGGTCAGGGAATCAGCCCCAGCATTTT. Translated: CTSSGSGNQPQHF.

CDR3: CASSGRQGNSPLHF. In nucleotides, the CDR3 is TGTGCCAGTAGTGGCCGACAGGGTAATTCACCCCTCCACTTT. The V gene is TRBV19, the J gene TRBJ1-6; TRBD1 aligns across 7 bases. Germline CDR1 LNHDA, CDR2 SQIVND (reference sequence). The V segment lost 5 bases and the J segment 6 bases; nucleotides outside the gene matches: 4. The CDR3 runs to 14 residues.

This clonotype was counted many times. The chain combines TRBV11-2 with TRBJ2-3; TRBD2 aligns across 15 bases. Trimming removed 4 bases from V and 2 bases from J; junction bases left unmatched: 10. The germline gives CDR1 SGHAT, CDR2 FQNNGV. The length of the CDR3 is 19 residues. The CDR3 is CASSSPGLAGGDSTDTQYF. Written as DNA, the CDR3 is TGTGCCAGCAGCTCACCAGGACTAGCGGGAGGGGACTCCACAGATACGCAGTATTTT. Full variable domain (rest looked up from reference TRBV11-2 and TRBJ2-3): EAGVAQSPRYKIIEKRQSVAFWCNPISGHATLYWYQQILGQGPKLLIQFQNNGVVDDSQLPKDRFSAERLKGVDSTLKIQPAKLEDSAVYLCASSSPGLAGGDSTDTQYFGPGTRLTVL.

This clonotype was observed at least ten times. The chain has TRBV12-3 or TRBV12-4 and TRBJ2-7; D perhaps matches TRBD2 (6 bases). V shed 3 bases and J shed 2 bases, with 11 bases lying between them. The CDR3 runs to 14 residues. In DNA, the CDR3 is TGTGCCAGCAGTTTTGACGGGAGACCCTACGAGCAGTACTTC. Its translation is CASSFDGRPYEQYF.

In this sample, this clonotype turned up a few times. The chain joins TRBV5-4 to TRBJ2-1, with a possible D match to TRBD2 (6 bases). V lost 0 bases to trimming and J lost 10 bases, with 20 bases between them. The CDR3 loop spans 16 amino acids. Germline lookup yields CDR1 SGHNT and CDR2 YYREEE (reference sequence). The CDR3, as DNA: TGTGCCAGCAGCTTGGGCATTAGCGGAAGCCTGTGGGAGCAGTTCTTC. The encoded protein is CASSLGISGSLWEQFF.